The T cell receptor (beta chain) under discussion was sequenced for a study of blood T cell repertoires in COVID-19. Trimming at V came to 5 bases and at J to 4 bases, leaving 12 bases not matched to a gene. The CDR3 length is 16 residues. CDR1 is SGHTA, CDR2 FQGTGA, per germline. Authors' methods: Reference gene primer amplification in the assay estimated nucleated cell counts. TCRdb's copy holds only in-frame clones and misses some; the assay was immunoSEQ multiplex PCR. V, J and clone size are those of that table, while D and trimming were read from the DNA. The data show 150,000 to 200,000 clones, with about four fifths seen just once and roughly 12% held by the top ten. Patients in Seattle were enrolled during active infection, then followed longitudinally.

The material sequenced was peripheral blood. The clonotype was recovered from a woman aged 80 or over with COVID-19, enrolled during active disease. The genes are TRBV7-3 and TRBJ1-1; 8 bases match TRBD1. CDR3 protein: CASSPQQLGTGTEAFF. CDR3 coding DNA: TGTGCCAGCAGCCCACAACAACTCGGGACAGGCACTGAAGCTTTCTTT.